This T cell receptor (beta chain) comes out of a study of Graves' ophthalmopathy and Graves' hyperthyroidism. V lost 5 bases, J lost 6 bases, and 11 bases lay in between. The CDR3 has 13 amino acids. This clonotype was counted ten times or more. Its matching antigen is unknown. Ophthalmopathy absent within 18 months of follow-up marked hyperthyroidism as stable. Reliance was placed on clinical symptoms, serum thyroxine, TRAb, thyroid ultrasound and orbital computed tomography for diagnosis. Points from the study as a whole: Prediction of ophthalmopathy progression reached 70.59% sensitivity and roughly 72% specificity.

The authors amplified TCR beta CDR3 regions, and they did so from RNA transcripts for repertoire sequencing. First-round RT-PCR employed HTBI primers, with a second-round multiplex PCR after it. TCRdb used MiXCR to reprocess the multiplex PCR reads, holding one entry per CDR3 protein. The sample records about 620,000 distinct CDR3 sequences, 20% to 25% being singletons. The rearrangement uses TRBV12-3 or TRBV12-4 and TRBJ1-5; no definite D call. This sequence originates from a woman aged 18-30 years with stable Graves' hyperthyroidism. Some clones in this sample may be carry-over from other donors' samples. The sample consisted of peripheral blood. The CDR3 sequence is CASSPLESQPQHF. The CDR3 DNA sequence: TGTGCCAGCAGTCCGCTGGAATCTCAGCCCCAGCATTTT.